Included here is one T cell receptor (beta chain) sequence, with context. This sample was taken from a study of T cell responses to AZD1222 COVID-19 vaccine. Sequenced by immunoSEQ multiplex PCR; TCRdb stores in-frame clones only, minus some. The sample comprises 95,000 to 150,000 clones, approximately 90% of which are singletons, and approximately 8% rests with the top ten. The V segment lost 1 base and the J segment 7 bases; nucleotides outside the gene matches: 1. Germline values: CDR1 KGHSH, CDR2 LQKENI. This CDR3 is built from 14 residues. The receptor was isolated from an adult who received the AZD1222 COVID-19 vaccine. This chain links TRBV18 with TRBJ1-3; 10 positions match TRBD1. The sequencing here drew on peripheral blood, taken 28 days after the second AZD1222 dose. The CDR3 loop reads CASSPRGQGNTIYF. The CDR3 DNA reads TGTGCCAGCTCACCACGGGGACAGGGGAACACCATATATTTT.